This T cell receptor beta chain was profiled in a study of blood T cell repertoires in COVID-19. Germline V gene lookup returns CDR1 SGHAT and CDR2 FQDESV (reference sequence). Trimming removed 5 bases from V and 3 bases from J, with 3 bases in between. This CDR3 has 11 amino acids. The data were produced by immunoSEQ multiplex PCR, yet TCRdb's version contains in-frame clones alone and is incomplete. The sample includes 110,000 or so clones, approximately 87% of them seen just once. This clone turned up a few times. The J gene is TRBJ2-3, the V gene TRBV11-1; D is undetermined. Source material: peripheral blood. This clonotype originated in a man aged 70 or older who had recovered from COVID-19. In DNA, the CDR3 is TGTGCCAGCAGCCTGACAGATACGCAGTATTTT. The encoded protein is CASSLTDTQYF.